The rows below give T cell receptor beta chains drawn from one sample of a study of T cells after somatic rescue of genetic block. Clones were sequenced by immunoSEQ multiplex PCR, and TCRdb holds only the in-frame ones, with some missing. The sample lists 55,000 or so clones, 90% to 96% occurring once. Source material: peripheral blood mononuclear cells (PBMCs). The receptors come from a child less than two years old. Each CDR3 is given with its conserved first and last residue. D genes are given only for firm matches. Part of the rows lack a size; the others show once, few, many or a class for expanded clones.

>TRBV10-3|TRBJ2-7|TRBD2|-
TGTGCCATCAGTGCCACGGGAGGGCGTTACGAGCAGTACTTC
CAISATGGRYEQYF
>TRBV27|TRBJ2-1|TRBD2|-
TGTGCCAGCAGCCATAGCGGGAGATCCTACAATGAGCAGTTCTTC
CASSHSGRSYNEQFF
>TRBV6-5|TRBJ2-5|-|few
TGTGCCAGCAGTTACCTCGGGACCCAGTACTTC
CASSYLGTQYF
>TRBV5-1|TRBJ2-1|TRBD2|-
TGCGCCAGCAGCCCCGGGACTAGCGGGGGGGAGTTCTTC
CASSPGTSGGEFF
>TRBV7-9|TRBJ2-1|-|-
TGTGCCAGCAGCTCGTATTTGGCCCTTTTTAGCTCTTACAATGAGCAGTTCTTC
CASSSYLALFSSYNEQFF
>TRBV5-1|TRBJ2-3|-|-
TGCGCCAGCAGCTCGACAGGAGGGATGACAGATACGCAGTATTTT
CASSSTGGMTDTQYF
>TRBV11-2|TRBJ2-1|-|once
TGTGCCAGCAGCTTAGTCCGGGACTCAGGGTACAATGAGCAGTTCTTC
CASSLVRDSGYNEQFF
>TRBV18|TRBJ2-3|-|-
TGTGCCAGCTCTCCACTGCAGGGATTCACCTCACTCACAGATACGCAGTATTTT
CASSPLQGFTSLTDTQYF
>TRBV19|TRBJ1-2|-|-
TGTGCCAGTAGTATACAGAACTATGGCTACACCTTC
CASSIQNYGYTF
>TRBV21-1|TRBJ1-2|-|-
TGTGCCAGCAGCAAAGGCGTACGTACGCTCTTCTATGGCTACACCTTC
CASSKGVRTLFYGYTF
>TRBV13|TRBJ2-3|-|-
TGTGCCAGCAGCTTACGACAGATCGCAGATACGCAGTATTTT
CASSLRQIADTQYF
>TRBV13|TRBJ2-7|-|-
TGTGCCAGCAGCTTAGGGCCGACTTACGAGCAGTACTTC
CASSLGPTYEQYF